The clone carrying this TCR beta chain was seen ten or more times. The antigen is undetermined. The data derive from a study of T cell repertoires in cytomegalovirus infection. Study overall: Matching HLA type and CMV infection were both indicated by public TCR beta signatures. General observations from the study: HLA-C-restricted TCR beta clonotypes specific for CMV led the ex vivo response.

TCRdb redid the calling of the reads with MiXCR, one entry per CDR3 protein. This table holds 490,000 or so distinct CDR3 sequences, 11% found once. CDR3 length: 15 residues. The junction had 5 bases not matched to a gene; V was cut back by 3 bases and J by 9 bases. Germline assignment: CDR1 SEHNR and CDR2 FQNEAQ (reference sequence). Sequencing input: PBMCs. This clonotype was sampled from a human donor in good health (CMV status not recorded). Some clones in this sample may be carry-over from other donors' samples. The V call is TRBV7-9, the J call TRBJ2-1; TRBD2 agrees at 13 bases. The CDR3 DNA reads as TGTGCCAGCAGCTTCGGTGGACTAGCGGGAGTTGAGCAGTTCTTC. Protein product: CASSFGGLAGVEQFF.